Here is one T cell receptor (beta chain) with its context. Antigen specificity is unknown. The data were produced by immunoSEQ multiplex PCR, yet TCRdb's version contains in-frame clones alone and is incomplete. This table has fewer than 250,000 clones, roughly 91% appearing once. This sample was taken from a study of T cell responses to AZD1222 COVID-19 vaccine. Study-wide results and limits: An increase in Spike-specific TCR breadth and depth was observed after two AZD1222 doses. Donors were largely white British and mainly female; clonal diversity was possibly underestimated. Epitopes outside B.1.351 and B.1.1.7 mutated regions reportedly drew nearly half of spike TCRs. Among AZD1222 vaccinees, only six or seven were seropositive at baseline.

The ends lost 1 base at V and 3 bases at J; junction bases unmatched: 5. Germline loops: CDR1 KGHSH, CDR2 LQKENI. This CDR3 has 16 amino acids. Sequenced material: peripheral blood, taken on day 0 of MenACWY control vaccination. This receptor was identified in an adult in good health. J is TRBJ1-5 and V is TRBV18, with 8 bases lining up with TRBD1. The CDR3 nucleotides are TGTGCCAGCTCACCACTACAGGGGGACTTCAATCAGCCCCAGCATTTT. It yields the protein CASSPLQGDFNQPQHF.